Shown below are 14 T cell receptor beta chains from a single sample sequenced in a study of response to subunit inactivated influenza vaccine. TCRdb ran MiXCR on the RT-PCR reads and lists one entry per CDR3 protein. Found here are 600,000 to 850,000 distinct CDR3 sequences, around 15% of them singletons; the top ten hold 7.5% to 8%. Sequences were derived from PBMCs from blood, sampled 14 days before vaccination. These receptors were obtained from a man in his fifties or sixties who received an inactivated influenza vaccine.

This clonotype was seen a few times. The rearrangement uses TRBV11-2 and TRBJ2-1, with D possibly TRBD2 on 5 matching bases. CDR1 and CDR2 from the germline V gene are SGHAT and FQNNGV. The CDR3 has 19 amino acids. V was trimmed by 2 bases and J by 0 bases, leaving 20 bases between them. CDR3 amino acids: CASSLRGTGFISSYNEQFF. CDR3 nucleotides: TGTGCCAGCAGCTTACGGGGAACCGGCTTTATCAGCTCCTACAATGAGCAGTTCTTC.

The CDR3: CASSLRGVRGPYEQYF. The CDR3 region has the DNA TGTGCCAGCAGCTTAAGGGGAGTCAGGGGCCCCTACGAGCAGTACTTC. This chain uses TRBV11-2 with TRBJ2-7; weak D call: TRBD1 (6 bases). The CDR3 contains 16 residues. The germline CDR1 and CDR2 sequences are SGHAT and FQNNGV. Trimming cost V 2 bases and J 2 bases, with 16 bases left between them.

The gene calls are TRBV20-1 and TRBJ2-1; tentative D call: TRBD2 (5 bases). Trimming took 0 bases from V and 0 from J, leaving 15 bases between them. This CDR3 has 17 residues. Germline-derived CDR1 and CDR2 are DFQATT and SNEGSKA (reference sequence). The CDR3 here is CSARDQFAGPSYNEQFF. As DNA, the CDR3 is TGCAGTGCTAGAGATCAGTTCGCGGGTCCCTCCTACAATGAGCAGTTCTTC.

In this sample, this clonotype turned up a few times. The CDR3 here is CASSQDLRTVDEQFF. CDR3 sequence (DNA): TGTGCCAGCAGCCAAGACCTGCGGACAGTTGATGAGCAGTTCTTC. This chain connects TRBV4-2 to TRBJ2-1; TRBD1 might be the D (6 bases). The germline V and J ends were trimmed by 0 bases and 8 bases, with 14 bases remaining between them. Per germline, CDR1 LGHNA and CDR2 YNFKEQ. The length of the CDR3 is 15 residues.

The chain combines TRBV10-3 with TRBJ2-3; TRBD2 might be the D (7 bases). The V and J ends lost 3 bases and 4 bases respectively, with 17 bases between them. CDR1 and CDR2 (germline): ENHRY, SYGVKD. The CDR3 runs to 16 residues. For the CDR3, the DNA is TGTGCCATCAGTGACCCGACGGGGGGCGGGTCAGATACGCAGTATTTT. This gives the protein CAISDPTGGGSDTQYF.

The chain employs TRBV12-3 or TRBV12-4 and TRBJ2-7; D not resolved. V was shortened by 2 bases and J by 2 bases, with 4 bases between the two germline ends. CDR3 length: 12 residues. The CDR3 nucleotides read TGTGCCAGCAGTTTAAGGGCCTACGAGCAGTACTTC. Protein product: CASSLRAYEQYF.

This clonotype was detected only a few times. The chain employs TRBV29-1 and TRBJ1-2, with 10 bases lining up with TRBD1. From germline, CDR1 is SQVTM and CDR2 ANQGSEA. The junction had 6 bases not matched to a gene; V was cut back by 5 bases and J by 6 bases. This CDR3 comprises 13 residues. CDR3 region: CSVPRQGANGYTF. The CDR3, as DNA: TGCAGCGTTCCTAGACAGGGGGCTAATGGCTACACCTTC. The whole variable domain, filled in from reference TRBV29-1 and TRBJ1-2, reads SAVISQKPSRDICQRGTSLTIQCQVDSQVTMMFWYRQQPGQSLTLIATANQGSEATYESGFVIDKFPISRPNLTFSTLTVSNMSPEDSSIYLCSVPRQGANGYTFGSGTRLTVV.

The V and J genes are TRBV29-1 and TRBJ1-2, with TRBD1 as a possible D gene (5 bases). V shed 7 bases and J shed 2 bases, with 17 bases lying between them. The germline gives CDR1 SQVTM, CDR2 ANQGSEA. This CDR3 has 14 amino acids. CDR3 amino acids: CSARTLGRNYGYTF. The CDR3 DNA is TGCAGCGCCAGAACCTTGGGACGGAACTATGGCTACACCTTC.

The table lists this clonotype with many counts. The gene calls are TRBV5-1 and TRBJ2-2; D is undetermined. V lost 4 bases, J lost 7 bases, and 14 bases lay in between. This CDR3 is built from 14 residues. Looked up from germline, CDR1 is SGHRS and CDR2 is YFSETQ. CDR3 nucleotides: TGCGCCAGCAGCCCCCAAACAGAAGGCGGGGAGCTGTTTTTT. It encodes CASSPQTEGGELFF.

This clonotype appeared a few times. The junction departs from germline at one end; a sequencing error may be responsible. CDR3 loop: CAISERQRSVAGGPNTGELFF. DNA for the CDR3: TGTGCCATCAGTGAGCGGCAGAGGTCAGTAGCGGGAGGTCCGAACACTGGGGAGCTTTTTTTT. V is TRBV10-3 and J is TRBJ2-2; TRBD2 aligns across 10 bases. The CDR3 loop spans 21 amino acids. From germline, CDR1 is ENHRY and CDR2 SYGVKD.

This clonotype occurred a few times. The gene calls are TRBV20-1 and TRBJ2-1; D remains ambiguous. The CDR3 contains 11 residues. Germline V gene data show CDR1 as DFQATT and CDR2 as SNEGSKA (reference sequence). The V end lost 4 bases, the J end lost 6 bases, and 7 bases lay between the germline ends. CDR3 residues: CSATSVNEQFF. The DNA of the CDR3 is TGCAGTGCTACGAGCGTCAATGAGCAGTTCTTC.

The table lists this clonotype with a few counts. The chain has TRBV10-3 and TRBJ2-6; the D gene is possibly TRBD2 (6 bases). Trimming pared 5 bases from V and 0 bases from J, leaving 14 bases between. The CDR3 consists of 17 residues. Looked up from germline, CDR1 is ENHRY and CDR2 is SYGVKD. CDR3 DNA: TGTGCCATCAGTTTGGGGACTGAGCTCTCTGGGGCCAACGTCCTGACTTTC. As protein: CAISLGTELSGANVLTF.

This clonotype showed up just a few times. V gene TRBV6-2 or TRBV6-3 combines with J gene TRBJ1-1, with D unclear. V lost 5 bases to trimming and J lost 4 bases, with 17 bases between them. The germline CDR1 and CDR2 sequences are MNHEY and SVGEGT. This CDR3 has 15 residues. This chain's CDR3 is CASSPVDSSLTEAFF. The CDR3 DNA reads TGTGCCAGCAGTCCCGTAGACTCGTCCCTCACTGAAGCTTTCTTT.

This clonotype was seen repeatedly, ten times or more. This rearrangement joins TRBV6-2 or TRBV6-3 to TRBJ2-1; D is undetermined. The V gene's germline CDR1 is MNHEY and CDR2 SVGEGT. CDR3 length: 15 residues. V was shortened by 5 bases and J by 1 base, with 12 bases between the two germline ends. This CDR3 reads CASSKDGGSYNEQFF. The CDR3 nucleotides are TGTGCCAGCAGTAAAGATGGCGGATCCTACAATGAGCAGTTCTTC.